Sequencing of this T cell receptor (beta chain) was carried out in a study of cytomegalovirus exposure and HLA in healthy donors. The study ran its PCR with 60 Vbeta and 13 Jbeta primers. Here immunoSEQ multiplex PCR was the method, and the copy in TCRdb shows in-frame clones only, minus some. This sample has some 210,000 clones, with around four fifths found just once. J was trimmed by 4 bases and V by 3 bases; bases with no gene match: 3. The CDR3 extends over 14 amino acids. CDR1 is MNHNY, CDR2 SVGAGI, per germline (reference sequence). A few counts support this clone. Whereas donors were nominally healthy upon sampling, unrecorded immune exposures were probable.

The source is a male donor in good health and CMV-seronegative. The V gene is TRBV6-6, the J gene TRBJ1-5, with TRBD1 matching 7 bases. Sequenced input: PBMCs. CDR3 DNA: TGTGCCAGCAGTTATCCGGACAGGAATCAGCCCCAGCATTTT. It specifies CASSYPDRNQPQHF.